This TCR beta chain was sequenced in a study of blood T cells in healthy people across ages. Study-level points and caveats: TCR beta diversity correlated strongly with naive T cell percentage.

Donors each provided roughly 10 milliliters of peripheral blood. Then a second PCR, running about 6 to 11 cycles, was carried out with a sample-barcoded 5' primer and a J-beta primer mix. Carrying 12 random nucleotides, a template-switch adaptor labeled each individual cDNA molecule. Every sample gave at least 2.5 million paired-end reads containing CDR3. TCRdb ran MiXCR on the 5' RACE reads and lists one entry per CDR3 protein. This table has about a million distinct CDR3 sequences, roughly 50% appearing once. This CDR3 region has 16 residues. The V gene's germline CDR1 is SGHVS and CDR2 FQNEAQ. The V gene lost 7 bases and the J gene lost 0 bases, with 17 bases spanning the gap. As to this clonotype: Its antigen remains unidentified.

The sequence was collected from an older woman in good health. Material: blood. The J gene is TRBJ2-3, the V gene TRBV7-8; D is ambiguous. In DNA, the CDR3 is TGTGCCAGCACCCCGGAACTAACAACTAGCACAGATACGCAGTATTTT. Residues: CASTPELTTSTDTQYF.